The 3 T cell receptor beta chains listed next were all sequenced from one sample in a study of blood T cell repertoires in COVID-19. Some clones are missing from TCRdb's copy, which holds only in-frame ones; the method was immunoSEQ multiplex PCR. The data hold 200,000 or so clones, with about 88% observed a single time. The sequenced sample was peripheral blood. The receptors were gathered from a man between 65 and 85 years old with active or convalescent COVID-19.

The V gene is TRBV18, the J gene TRBJ2-6, with unresolved D. Germline V CDR1 and CDR2: KGHSH, LQKENI. The CDR3 covers 13 residues. V was shortened by 10 bases and J by 0 bases, with 7 bases between the two germline ends. CDR3 DNA: TGTGCCAACGAGCTCTCTGGGGCCAACGTCCTGACTTTC. Translated, it gives CANELSGANVLTF.

The V and J genes are TRBV5-4 and TRBJ2-7; tentatively, D is TRBD2 (7 bases). The CDR3 loop spans 15 amino acids. Germline CDR1 SGHNT, CDR2 YYREEE (reference sequence). Trimming removed 4 bases at V and 7 bases at J, with 21 bases between. CDR3 region: CASSGGGGFGEEQYF. The CDR3 DNA is TGTGCCAGCAGCGGGGGGGGCGGTTTTGGTGAAGAGCAGTACTTC.

The chain couples TRBV11-2 to TRBJ2-1; TRBD2 aligns across 7 bases. J was trimmed by 8 bases and V by 1 base; bases with no gene match: 5. The CDR3 runs 14 residues. CDR1 and CDR2 (germline): SGHAT, FQNNGV. CDR3 nucleotide sequence: TGTGCCAGCAGCTTAGCGGGAGGAACCGATGAGCAGTTCTTC. Translating it yields CASSLAGGTDEQFF.